Following are 19 T cell receptor beta chains from one sample sequenced in a study of shared clonotypes between healthy human individuals. Positive CCR7 selection of CD45RO-negative cells yielded the naive CD8 cells, and terminally differentiated effector memory CD45RA+ cells were excluded. Sequencing used immunoSEQ multiplex PCR; TCRdb keeps in-frame clones, though not all of them. The table shows 800,000 to 950,000 clones, with roughly 96% occurring only once. The sequencing input was naive CD8+ T cells sorted from blood. These receptors were obtained from a young man in good health.

This clone came up a few times. The chain recombines TRBV28 with TRBJ2-7, with TRBD1 matching 8 bases. Germline-derived CDR1 and CDR2 are MDHEN and SYDVKM. The V segment lost 5 bases and the J segment 4 bases; nucleotides outside the gene matches: 10. This CDR3 region has 15 residues. CDR3 nucleotide sequence: TGTGCCAGCAGTGTCCAGGGGGCGCTTAGGTACGAGCAGTACTTC. This codes for CASSVQGALRYEQYF.

The gene calls are TRBV13 and TRBJ1-2, with D perhaps matching TRBD1 (6 bases). The V and J ends lost 2 bases and 2 bases respectively, with 9 bases between them. Per germline, CDR1 PRHDT and CDR2 FYEKMQ (reference sequence). The CDR3 contains 14 residues. The CDR3 coding sequence is TGTGCCAGCAGCTTACGGGGGGCGAACTATGGCTACACCTTC. Translated, it gives CASSLRGANYGYTF.

The chain couples TRBV5-8 to TRBJ1-2; the D gene is possibly TRBD1 (5 bases). Trimming removed 0 bases at V and 8 bases at J, with 17 bases between. The germline CDR1 and CDR2 sequences are SGHTS and YDEGEE. The CDR3 has 15 residues. Here the CDR3 DNA reads TGTGCCAGCAGCTTGGAGGCAGGGATATCTGGAGGCTACACCTTC. Amino acids: CASSLEAGISGGYTF.

The V gene is TRBV27, the J gene TRBJ1-5; unclear D gene. Trimming left V 3 bases short and J 5 bases short, with 14 bases between. The CDR3 contains 15 residues. The germline gives CDR1 MNHEY, CDR2 SMNVEV (reference sequence). The chain's CDR3 is CASSFGGFGDQPQHF. DNA for the CDR3: TGTGCCAGCAGTTTCGGCGGCTTCGGGGATCAGCCCCAGCATTTT.

The J gene is TRBJ2-2, the V gene TRBV9; 10 bases are shared with TRBD2. Trimming took 1 base from V and 1 from J; bases not matched to a gene: 4. Germline CDR1 reads SGDLS; CDR2 reads YYNGEE. This CDR3 contains 17 residues. CDR3 sequence reads: CASSVSRTSGNTGELFF. Here the CDR3 DNA reads TGTGCCAGCAGCGTAAGCAGGACTAGCGGGAACACCGGGGAGCTGTTTTTT.

The chain joins TRBV15 to TRBJ2-7; the match to TRBD1 covers 10 bases. This CDR3 is built from 17 residues. The germline V gene has CDR1 LNHNV and CDR2 YYDKDF (reference sequence). Trimming cost V 2 bases and J 3 bases; bases outside gene matches: 10. The CDR3 DNA reads as TGTGCCACCAGCAGAATGAACCGGGACAGGGGTCACTACGAGCAGTACTTC. It encodes CATSRMNRDRGHYEQYF.

The chain is built from TRBV11-2 and TRBJ2-2, with TRBD1 matching over 7 bases. V gave up 5 bases and J gave up 4 bases; unmatched junction bases: 7. The CDR3 is 15 residues long. Germline V gives CDR1 SGHAT, CDR2 FQNNGV. CDR3 region: CASSTGTVGTGELFF. The CDR3 DNA follows: TGTGCCAGCAGCACTGGGACAGTGGGCACCGGGGAGCTGTTTTTT.

The chain links TRBV28 to TRBJ2-1; 7 bases are a match to TRBD2. CDR1 and CDR2 from the germline V gene are MDHEN and SYDVKM. CDR3 length: 13 residues. V lost 4 bases to trimming and J lost 5 bases; unmatched junction nucleotides: 2. For the CDR3, the DNA is TGTGCCAGCAGTTCGGGGGGTAACAATGAGCAGTTCTTC. As protein: CASSSGGNNEQFF.

The CDR3 spells CASSSGTDTYEQYF. DNA of the CDR3: TGCGCCAGCAGCTCGGGGACAGATACCTACGAGCAGTACTTC. The rearrangement uses TRBV5-1 and TRBJ2-7, with TRBD1 matching over 7 bases. V lost 3 bases, J lost 2 bases, and 5 bases stayed unmatched. Germline assignment: CDR1 SGHRS and CDR2 YFSETQ. CDR3 length equals 14 residues.

This chain links TRBV6-1 with TRBJ1-5, with unresolved D. There are 13 residues in the CDR3. Germline CDR1 MNHNS, CDR2 SASEGT. V lost 6 bases, J lost 4 bases, and 10 bases lay in between. In nucleotides, the CDR3 is TGTGCCAGCAGGAAGATTGGGAATCAGCCCCAGCATTTT. This sequence encodes CASRKIGNQPQHF.

The rearrangement uses TRBV4-3 and TRBJ2-7; D gene unclear. CDR1 is LGHNA, CDR2 YSLEER, per germline. V shed 0 bases and J shed 4 bases, with 10 bases lying between them. The CDR3 is made up of 14 amino acids. The CDR3 DNA reads TGCGCCAGCAGCCAAGAAGGTCCCGGGTACGAGCAGTACTTC. Amino acid sequence: CASSQEGPGYEQYF.

The chain combines TRBV2 with TRBJ2-7; D remains unclear. This CDR3 region has 14 residues. V was cut by 3 bases and J by 2 bases, with 11 bases left in between. Germline assignment: CDR1 SNHLY and CDR2 FYNNEI. CDR3 sequence (DNA): TGTGCCAGCAGTGACGGCAGCCTCACCTACGAGCAGTACTTC. Its translation is CASSDGSLTYEQYF.

The chain uses TRBV7-8 and TRBJ2-7, with 7 positions matching TRBD1. This CDR3 has 16 amino acids. Unmatched junction bases numbered 13, after V lost 5 bases and J lost 3 bases. CDR1 SGHVS and CDR2 FQNEAQ come from the germline V gene. The CDR3 region is CASSQTKQGPSYEQYF. CDR3 DNA sequence: TGTGCCAGCAGCCAAACCAAACAGGGGCCGAGCTACGAGCAGTACTTC.

The rearrangement links TRBV30 to TRBJ2-3; D is tentatively TRBD1 or TRBD2 (5 bases each). Per the germline V gene, CDR1 is GTSNPN and CDR2 is SVGIG (reference sequence). There are 14 residues in the CDR3. The V end lost 7 bases, the J end lost 1 base, and 15 bases lay between the germline ends. CDR3 sequence (DNA): TGTGCCTCCACGGGACCGCTCGGCACAGATACGCAGTATTTT. Protein product: CASTGPLGTDTQYF.

The chain couples TRBV29-1 to TRBJ2-5, with D possibly being TRBD2 (6 bases). Deletions cut 2 bases from V and 0 bases from J, with 13 bases between. The CDR3 is made up of 15 amino acids. Germline V CDR1 and CDR2: SQVTM, ANQGSEA. This CDR3 reads CSVEPSGPYQETQYF. CDR3 DNA: TGCAGCGTTGAACCCAGCGGGCCGTACCAAGAGACCCAGTACTTC.

The chain employs TRBV7-9 and TRBJ2-7, with 8 bases identical to TRBD2. V was clipped by 1 base and J by 5 bases; unmatched bases: 4. This CDR3 is 14 amino acids long. Germline assignment: CDR1 SEHNR and CDR2 FQNEAQ (reference sequence). CDR3: CASSLEGLVHEQYF. The CDR3 DNA is TGTGCCAGCAGCTTAGAGGGACTAGTCCACGAGCAGTACTTC.

The J gene is TRBJ1-2, the V gene TRBV29-1; D gene ambiguous. This CDR3 spans 14 amino acids. Germline V gene lookup returns CDR1 SQVTM and CDR2 ANQGSEA. With 0 bases removed from V and 4 bases from J, the gap between germline ends came to 12 bases. CDR3 sequence (DNA): TGCAGCGTTGAAGAACGAGGTTCGCTCTATGGCTACACCTTC. Its protein product is CSVEERGSLYGYTF.

This clone was found once. The chain has TRBV7-8 and TRBJ2-7; perhaps TRBD2 as D (8 bases). Germline-derived CDR1 and CDR2 are SGHVS and FQNEAQ. The CDR3 is 20 amino acids. Between the trimmed V and J ends, which lost 0 bases and 0 bases, there was a span of 24 bases. The CDR3 loop is CASSLALTGELAELSYEQYF. The CDR3 nucleotides are TGTGCCAGCAGCTTAGCGCTCACAGGGGAACTAGCGGAGCTCTCCTACGAGCAGTACTTC.

Here the CDR3 DNA reads TGTGCCAGCAGTCCCGGCCTCCGAAATGAGCAGTTCTTC. This codes for CASSPGLRNEQFF. This sequence joins TRBV6-5 and TRBJ2-1, with unresolved D. The germline CDR1 and CDR2 sequences are MNHEY and SVGAGI. Deletions cut 5 bases from V and 7 bases from J, with 12 bases between. This CDR3 has 13 amino acids.